The 20 T cell receptor beta chains given below trace back to one sample, sequenced in a study of T cell responses to AZD1222 COVID-19 vaccine. Method: immunoSEQ multiplex PCR; TCRdb's copy keeps in-frame clones and lacks some. The sample shows 130,000 or so clones, approximately 92% of them seen only once. The source material was peripheral blood, sampled on day 0 of AZD1222 vaccination. These receptors were obtained from an adult in good health.

The V gene is TRBV7-8, the J gene TRBJ2-1, with D tentatively TRBD1 (6 bases). Per the germline V gene, CDR1 is SGHVS and CDR2 is FQNEAQ. V was clipped by 5 bases and J by 5 bases, with 10 bases between them. This CDR3 has 13 amino acids. The CDR3 nucleotides read TGTGCCAGCAGCCTGGACAGAAACAATGAGCAGTTCTTC. This sequence encodes CASSLDRNNEQFF. Combining the CDR3 with reference TRBV7-8 and TRBJ2-1 gives the whole variable domain GAGVSQSPRYKVAKRGQDVALRCDPISGHVSLFWYQQALGQGPEFLTYFQNEAQLDKSGLPSDRFFAERPEGSVSTLKIQRTQQEDSAVYLCASSLDRNNEQFFGPGTRLTVL.

This clone has only one observation. This chain uses TRBV2 with TRBJ1-1, with D possibly being TRBD1 (5 bases). This CDR3 is 14 amino acids long. The germline V and J ends were trimmed by 4 bases and 1 base, with 10 bases remaining between them. Germline CDR1 is SNHLY and CDR2 is FYNNEI. The CDR3 is CASSGTMGNTEAFF. CDR3 sequence (DNA): TGTGCCAGCAGTGGGACAATGGGGAACACTGAAGCTTTCTTT.

The V and J genes are TRBV7-9 and TRBJ1-5, with TRBD1 as a possible D gene (5 bases). The CDR3 runs 15 residues. The germline V gene has CDR1 SEHNR and CDR2 FQNEAQ (reference sequence). V shed 5 bases and J shed 8 bases, with 19 bases lying between them. CDR3 DNA sequence: TGTGCCAGCAGCGCCGGAACGCCGGGGCTAGAGCCCCAGCATTTT. This encodes CASSAGTPGLEPQHF.

The chain links TRBV11-2 to TRBJ2-1; D not resolved. From germline, CDR1 is SGHAT and CDR2 FQNNGV. The CDR3 covers 16 residues. Trimming stripped 1 base from V and 0 bases from J, with 10 bases between. In DNA form, the CDR3 reads TGTGCCAGCAGCTTAGTCCCCAGTTACTCCTACAATGAGCAGTTCTTC. Amino acids: CASSLVPSYSYNEQFF.

The chain recombines TRBV5-1 with TRBJ2-3; D remains unclear. This CDR3 region has 14 residues. The germline V gene encodes CDR1 SGHRS and CDR2 YFSETQ. V lost 0 bases and J lost 9, with 14 bases in between. CDR3 in DNA: TGCGCCAGCAGCTTGGGGGCCTCAAGGGAAACGCAGTATTTT. Translation gives CASSLGASRETQYF.

This clone has only a few counts. This chain joins TRBV5-1 and TRBJ2-3, with a tentative D call TRBD1 (6 bases). V was trimmed by 2 bases and J by 0 bases, leaving 10 bases between them. The CDR3 covers 15 residues. Germline V lookup: CDR1 SGHRS, CDR2 YFSETQ. The CDR3 region has the DNA TGCGCCAGCAGCTTAACAGGGCTCAGCACAGATACGCAGTATTTT. Encoded protein: CASSLTGLSTDTQYF.

The chain carries TRBV7-9 and TRBJ2-3; D not certain. V was trimmed by 5 bases and J by 6 bases, leaving 9 bases between them. The CDR3 consists of 12 residues. CDR1 is SEHNR and CDR2 is FQNEAQ in the germline V gene (reference sequence). CDR3 sequence: CASSPLSDTQYF. In DNA, the CDR3 is TGTGCCAGCAGCCCGCTTTCCGATACGCAGTATTTT.

This chain connects TRBV7-9 to TRBJ2-2; no reliable D call. V lost 0 bases and J 4 bases, leaving 12 bases between the germline ends. The CDR3 has 16 residues. The germline gives CDR1 SEHNR, CDR2 FQNEAQ (reference sequence). The CDR3 sequence is CASSLALLDLTGELFF. The CDR3 coding sequence is TGTGCCAGCAGCTTAGCGTTATTAGATCTCACCGGGGAGCTGTTTTTT.

V usage is TRBV7-9 and J usage is TRBJ2-7; 8 nucleotides line up with TRBD1. The CDR3 length is 13 residues. With 3 bases clipped from V and 5 bases from J, the junction kept 3 bases outside the gene matches. Germline CDR1 and CDR2: SEHNR and FQNEAQ (reference sequence). The CDR3 region has the DNA TGTGCCAGCAGCTTTTTGGACAGGGACGAGCAGTACTTC. It specifies CASSFLDRDEQYF.

The gene calls are TRBV7-9 and TRBJ1-1, with TRBD1 matching 9 bases. The CDR3 is made up of 14 amino acids. The V and J ends lost 5 bases and 4 bases, in that order; junction bases with no gene match: 5. The V gene's germline CDR1 is SEHNR and CDR2 FQNEAQ (reference sequence). The CDR3: CASSPPTGGTEAFF. The CDR3 nucleotides read TGTGCCAGCAGCCCACCGACAGGGGGCACTGAAGCTTTCTTT.

V gene TRBV27 combines with J gene TRBJ2-6; no definite D call. Trimming removed 3 bases from V and 0 bases from J, with 6 bases in between. This CDR3 contains 15 residues. CDR1 and CDR2 (germline): MNHEY, SMNVEV (reference sequence). The CDR3 sequence is CASSFISSGANVLTF. The DNA of the CDR3 is TGTGCCAGCAGTTTTATTAGCTCTGGGGCCAACGTCCTGACTTTC. Together with reference TRBV27 and TRBJ2-6, the CDR3 gives the full variable domain: EAQVTQNPRYLITVTGKKLTVTCSQNMNHEYMSWYRQDPGLGLRQIYYSMNVEVTDKGDVPEGYKVSRKEKRNFPLILESPSPNQTSLYFCASSFISSGANVLTFGAGSRLTVL.

The chain couples TRBV5-4 to TRBJ1-1, with no clear D. Trimming left V 0 bases short and J 4 bases short, with 10 bases between. The CDR3 contains 14 residues. The germline V gene has CDR1 SGHNT and CDR2 YYREEE (reference sequence). CDR3 loop: CASSLGRAATEAFF. The DNA of the CDR3 is TGTGCCAGCAGCTTGGGAAGGGCCGCCACTGAAGCTTTCTTT.

The rearrangement joins TRBV6-5 to TRBJ1-5; TRBD1 is a possible D gene (5 bases). Trimming pared 6 bases from V and 8 bases from J, leaving 14 bases between. Per germline, CDR1 MNHEY and CDR2 SVGAGI. The CDR3 extends over 13 amino acids. CDR3 nucleotide sequence: TGTGCCAGCAGCACCTTCCAGGGAAAGCCCCAGCATTTT. Protein product: CASSTFQGKPQHF.

The gene calls are TRBV5-5 and TRBJ1-2; 8 nucleotides line up with TRBD1. Germline CDR1 and CDR2: SGHKS and YYEKEE (reference sequence). Losses at the gene ends were 4 bases for V and 1 base for J; bases not matched to a gene: 6. The CDR3 spans 15 residues. Written as DNA, the CDR3 is TGTGCCAGCAGCCTGGACAGGGACTTTAACTATGGCTACACCTTC. As protein: CASSLDRDFNYGYTF. The full variable domain, completed using reference TRBV5-5 and TRBJ1-2, is DAGVTQSPTHLIKTRGQQVTLRCSPISGHKSVSWYQQVLGQGPQFIFQYYEKEERGRGNFPDRFSARQFPNYSSELNVNALLLGDSALYLCASSLDRDFNYGYTFGSGTRLTVV.

The chain links TRBV9 to TRBJ1-4, with 10 bases lining up with TRBD1. Germline values: CDR1 SGDLS, CDR2 YYNGEE. V dropped 2 bases and J dropped 4; count of bases not matched to a gene: 5. The CDR3 consists of 16 residues. This chain's CDR3 is CASSVWDRGGNEKLFF. For the CDR3, the DNA is TGTGCCAGCAGCGTTTGGGACAGGGGCGGTAATGAAAAACTGTTTTTT.

This clone has just a few counts. V usage is TRBV3-1 (or the pseudogene TRBV3-2) and J usage is TRBJ1-4; D unresolved. In germline, CDR1 is LGHDT, CDR2 YNNKEL (reference sequence). V lost 4 bases, J lost 5 bases, and 14 bases lay in between. The CDR3 has 15 residues. CDR3 region: CASSRLLSTNEKLFF. CDR3 bases: TGTGCCAGCAGCCGTCTCCTTAGTACGAATGAAAAACTGTTTTTT.

The gene calls are TRBV7-2 and TRBJ1-1; unclear D gene. V was clipped by 10 bases and J by 0 bases, with 12 bases between them. Germline loops: CDR1 SGHTA, CDR2 FQGNSA. This CDR3 has 13 residues. The CDR3 DNA follows: TGTGCCACCGCAGAGCAGATGAACACTGAAGCTTTCTTT. It specifies CATAEQMNTEAFF.

The chain links TRBV29-1 to TRBJ2-1; D ambiguous. Trimming took 3 bases from V and 6 from J, leaving 6 bases between them. The CDR3 is made up of 11 amino acids. CDR1 and CDR2 from the germline V gene are SQVTM and ANQGSEA. The CDR3 spells CSVEGSNEQFF. The CDR3, as DNA: TGCAGCGTTGAGGGGTCCAATGAGCAGTTCTTC.

This clone was seen once. The chain uses TRBV28 and TRBJ1-2; 7 nucleotides agree with TRBD1. Losses at the gene ends were 10 bases for V and 5 bases for J; bases not matched to a gene: 10. This CDR3 region has 13 residues. CDR1 MDHEN and CDR2 SYDVKM come from the germline V gene. The CDR3 DNA follows: TGTGCCACCAGAACCGGGACAGCGTATGGCTACACCTTC. This codes for CATRTGTAYGYTF.

This clone was counted only a few times. The genes are TRBV27 and TRBJ1-4; D call uncertain. Trimming removed 8 bases from V and 4 bases from J, with 2 bases in between. This CDR3 is 10 amino acids long. Per germline, CDR1 MNHEY and CDR2 SMNVEV (reference sequence). Written as DNA, the CDR3 is TGTGCCAGCCTTAATGAAAAACTGTTTTTT. It translates to CASLNEKLFF.